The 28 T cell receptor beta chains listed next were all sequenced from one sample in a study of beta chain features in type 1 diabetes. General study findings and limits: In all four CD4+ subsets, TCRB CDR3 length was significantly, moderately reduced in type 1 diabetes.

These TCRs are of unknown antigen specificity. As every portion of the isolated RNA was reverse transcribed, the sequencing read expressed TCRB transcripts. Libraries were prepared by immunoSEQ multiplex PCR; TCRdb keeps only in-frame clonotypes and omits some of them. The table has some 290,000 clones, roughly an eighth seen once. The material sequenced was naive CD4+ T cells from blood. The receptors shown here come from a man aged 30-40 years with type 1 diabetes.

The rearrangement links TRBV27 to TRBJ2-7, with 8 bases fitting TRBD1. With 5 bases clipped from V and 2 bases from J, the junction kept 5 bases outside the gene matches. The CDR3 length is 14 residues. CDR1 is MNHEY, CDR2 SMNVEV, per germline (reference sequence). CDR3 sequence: CASSLGTGAYEQYF. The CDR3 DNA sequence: TGTGCCAGCAGTCTCGGGACAGGAGCCTACGAGCAGTACTTC.

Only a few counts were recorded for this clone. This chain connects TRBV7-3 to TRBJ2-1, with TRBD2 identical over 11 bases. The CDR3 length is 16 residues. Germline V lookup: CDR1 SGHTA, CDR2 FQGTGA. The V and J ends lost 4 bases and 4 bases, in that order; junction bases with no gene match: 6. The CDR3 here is CASSSRTSGPYNEQFF. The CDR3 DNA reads TGTGCCAGCAGCTCACGGACTAGCGGGCCTTACAATGAGCAGTTCTTC.

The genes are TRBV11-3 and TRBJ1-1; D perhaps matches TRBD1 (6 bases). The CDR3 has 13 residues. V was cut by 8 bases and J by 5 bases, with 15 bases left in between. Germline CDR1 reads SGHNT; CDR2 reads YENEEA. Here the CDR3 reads CASGEQRGTEAFF. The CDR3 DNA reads TGTGCCAGCGGGGAACAGAGGGGGACTGAAGCTTTCTTT.

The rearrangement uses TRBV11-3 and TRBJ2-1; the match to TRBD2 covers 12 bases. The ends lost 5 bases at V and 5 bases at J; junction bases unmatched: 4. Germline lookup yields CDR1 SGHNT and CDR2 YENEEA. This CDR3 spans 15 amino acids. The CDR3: CASSQGLAGHNEQFF. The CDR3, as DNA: TGTGCCAGCAGCCAGGGACTAGCGGGTCACAATGAGCAGTTCTTC.

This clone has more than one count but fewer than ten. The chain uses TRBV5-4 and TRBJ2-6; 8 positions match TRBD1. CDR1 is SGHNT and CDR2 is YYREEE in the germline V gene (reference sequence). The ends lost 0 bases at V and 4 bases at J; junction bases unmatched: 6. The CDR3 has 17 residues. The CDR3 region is CASSLAATGGGANVLTF. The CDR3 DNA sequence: TGTGCCAGCAGCTTGGCCGCTACAGGGGGAGGGGCCAACGTCCTGACTTTC.

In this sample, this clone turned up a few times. The CDR3 sequence: CASSPPMGGPNNEQFF. The CDR3 DNA sequence: TGTGCCAGCAGCCCCCCAATGGGAGGACCCAACAATGAGCAGTTCTTC. V is TRBV13 and J is TRBJ2-1, with TRBD2 as a possible D gene (6 bases). The V end was cut by 5 bases, the J end by 5 bases, with 19 bases between. This CDR3 has 16 amino acids. Germline-derived CDR1 and CDR2 are PRHDT and FYEKMQ (reference sequence).

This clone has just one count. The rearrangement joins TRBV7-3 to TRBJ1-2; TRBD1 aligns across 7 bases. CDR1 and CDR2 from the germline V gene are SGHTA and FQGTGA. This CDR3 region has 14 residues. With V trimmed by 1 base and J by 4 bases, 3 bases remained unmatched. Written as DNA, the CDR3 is TGTGCCAGCAGCTTAAATGGACAGGCCTATGGCTACACCTTC. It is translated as CASSLNGQAYGYTF.

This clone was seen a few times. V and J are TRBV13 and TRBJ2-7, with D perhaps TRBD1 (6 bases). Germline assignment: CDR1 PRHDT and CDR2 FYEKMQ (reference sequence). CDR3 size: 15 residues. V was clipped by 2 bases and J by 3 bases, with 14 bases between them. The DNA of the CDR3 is TGTGCCAGCAGCTTAAGCAGGGGTAGCGTCTACGAGCAGTACTTC. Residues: CASSLSRGSVYEQYF.

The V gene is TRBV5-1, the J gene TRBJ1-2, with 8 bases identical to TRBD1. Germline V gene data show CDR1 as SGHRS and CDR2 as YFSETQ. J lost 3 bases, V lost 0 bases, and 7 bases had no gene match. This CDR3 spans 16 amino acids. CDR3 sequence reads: CASSLGRGRADYGYTF. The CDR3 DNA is TGCGCCAGCAGCTTGGGCAGGGGGCGAGCGGACTATGGCTACACCTTC.

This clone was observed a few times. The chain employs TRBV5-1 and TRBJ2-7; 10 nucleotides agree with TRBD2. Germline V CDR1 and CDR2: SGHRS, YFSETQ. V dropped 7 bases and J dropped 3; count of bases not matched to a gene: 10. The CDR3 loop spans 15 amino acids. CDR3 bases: TGCGCCAGCGGAAGGTCCGGGACTAGCGACTACGAGCAGTACTTC. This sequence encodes CASGRSGTSDYEQYF.

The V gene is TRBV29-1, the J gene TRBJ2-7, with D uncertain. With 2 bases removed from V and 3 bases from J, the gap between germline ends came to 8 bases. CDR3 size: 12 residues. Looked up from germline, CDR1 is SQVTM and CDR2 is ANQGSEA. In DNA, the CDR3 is TGCAGCGTTGAATTGGCTAGCTACGAGCAGTACTTC. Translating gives CSVELASYEQYF.

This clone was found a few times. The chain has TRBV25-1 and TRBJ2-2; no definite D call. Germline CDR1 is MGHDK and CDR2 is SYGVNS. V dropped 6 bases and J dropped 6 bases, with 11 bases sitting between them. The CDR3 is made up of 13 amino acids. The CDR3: CASSSRSAGELFF. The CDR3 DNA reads TGTGCCAGCAGCTCCCGTTCGGCCGGGGAGCTGTTTTTT.

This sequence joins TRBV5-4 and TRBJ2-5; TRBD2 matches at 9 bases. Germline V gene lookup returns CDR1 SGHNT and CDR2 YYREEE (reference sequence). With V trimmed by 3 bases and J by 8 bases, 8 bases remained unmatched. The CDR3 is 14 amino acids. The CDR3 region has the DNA TGTGCCAGCAGCTCCCCGGGACTAGCTGAAACCCAGTACTTC. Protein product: CASSSPGLAETQYF.

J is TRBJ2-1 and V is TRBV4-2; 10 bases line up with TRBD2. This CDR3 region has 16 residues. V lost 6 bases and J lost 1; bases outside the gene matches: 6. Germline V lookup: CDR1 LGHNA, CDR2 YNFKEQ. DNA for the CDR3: TGTGCCAGCAGGGCTAGCGGGAGTAAATCCTACAATGAGCAGTTCTTC. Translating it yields CASRASGSKSYNEQFF.

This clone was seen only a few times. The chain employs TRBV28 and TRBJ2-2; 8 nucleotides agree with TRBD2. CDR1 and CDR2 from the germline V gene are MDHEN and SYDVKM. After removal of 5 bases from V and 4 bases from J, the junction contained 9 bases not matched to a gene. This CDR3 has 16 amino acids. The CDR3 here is CASSPPAGASTGELFF. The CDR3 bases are TGTGCCAGCAGTCCGCCAGCGGGAGCGAGCACCGGGGAGCTGTTTTTT.

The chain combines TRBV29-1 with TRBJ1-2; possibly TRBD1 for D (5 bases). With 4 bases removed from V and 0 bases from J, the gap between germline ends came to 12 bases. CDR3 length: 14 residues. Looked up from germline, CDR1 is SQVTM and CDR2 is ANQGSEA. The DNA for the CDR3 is TGCAGCGTTGGGGCAGGGATTTCTAACTATGGCTACACCTTC. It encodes CSVGAGISNYGYTF.

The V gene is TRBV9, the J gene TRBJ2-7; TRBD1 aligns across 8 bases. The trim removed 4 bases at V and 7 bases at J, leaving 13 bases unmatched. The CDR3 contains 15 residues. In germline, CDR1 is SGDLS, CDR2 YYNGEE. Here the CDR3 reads CASSKTGTGGGEQYF. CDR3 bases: TGTGCCAGCAGCAAGACCGGGACAGGAGGGGGGGAGCAGTACTTC.

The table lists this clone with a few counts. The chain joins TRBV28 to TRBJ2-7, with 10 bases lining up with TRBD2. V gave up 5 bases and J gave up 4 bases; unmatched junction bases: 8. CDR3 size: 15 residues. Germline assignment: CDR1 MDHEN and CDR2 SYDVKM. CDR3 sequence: CASSLPGLARYEQYF. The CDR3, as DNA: TGTGCCAGCAGTCTACCGGGACTAGCGAGGTACGAGCAGTACTTC.

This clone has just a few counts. The CDR3, as DNA: TGTGCCAGCAGCCCGGGGGGGAGTTATAGCAATCAGCCCCAGCATTTT. Translation gives CASSPGGSYSNQPQHF. V gene TRBV7-9 combines with J gene TRBJ1-5, with D possibly matching TRBD1 (5 bases). V dropped 5 bases and J dropped 0 bases, with 14 bases sitting between them. CDR3 length equals 16 residues. CDR1 is SEHNR, CDR2 FQNEAQ, per germline (reference sequence).

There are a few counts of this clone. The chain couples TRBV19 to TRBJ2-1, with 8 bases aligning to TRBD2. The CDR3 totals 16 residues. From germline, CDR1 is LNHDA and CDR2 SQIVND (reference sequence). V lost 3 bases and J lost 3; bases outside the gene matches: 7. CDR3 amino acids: CASSIRTREVYNEQFF. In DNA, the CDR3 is TGTGCCAGTAGTATTCGGACGCGGGAGGTCTACAATGAGCAGTTCTTC. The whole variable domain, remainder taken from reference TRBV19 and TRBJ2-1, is DGGITQSPKYLFRKEGQNVTLSCEQNLNHDAMYWYRQDPGQGLRLIYYSQIVNDFQKGDIAEGYSVSREKKESFPLTVTSAQKNPTAFYLCASSIRTREVYNEQFFGPGTRLTVL.

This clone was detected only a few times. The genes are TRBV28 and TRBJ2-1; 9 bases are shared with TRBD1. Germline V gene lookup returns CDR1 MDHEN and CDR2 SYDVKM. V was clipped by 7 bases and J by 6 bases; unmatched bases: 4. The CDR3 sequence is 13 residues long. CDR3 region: CASTNRGPNEQFF. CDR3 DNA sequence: TGTGCCAGCACCAACAGGGGGCCCAATGAGCAGTTCTTC.

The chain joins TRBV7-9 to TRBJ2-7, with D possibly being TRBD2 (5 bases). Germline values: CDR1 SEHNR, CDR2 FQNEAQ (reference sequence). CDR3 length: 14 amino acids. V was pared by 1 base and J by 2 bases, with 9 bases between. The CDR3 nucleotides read TGTGCCAGCAGCTTAGATTCCGGGACCTACGAGCAGTACTTC. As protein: CASSLDSGTYEQYF.

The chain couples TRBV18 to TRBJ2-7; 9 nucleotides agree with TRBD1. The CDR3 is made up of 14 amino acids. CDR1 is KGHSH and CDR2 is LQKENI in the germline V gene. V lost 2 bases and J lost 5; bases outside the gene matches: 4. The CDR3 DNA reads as TGTGCCAGCTCACCAGGGACAGGGTTAAACGAGCAGTACTTC. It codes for CASSPGTGLNEQYF.

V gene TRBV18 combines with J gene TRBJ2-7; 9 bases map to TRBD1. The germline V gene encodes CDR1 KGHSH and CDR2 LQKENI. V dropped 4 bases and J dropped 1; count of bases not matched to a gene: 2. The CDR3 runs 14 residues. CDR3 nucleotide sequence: TGTGCCAGCTCACGGACAGGGGCTTCCTACGAGCAGTACTTC. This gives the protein CASSRTGASYEQYF.

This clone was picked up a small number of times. The CDR3 coding sequence is TGTGCCATCAGTGAGTCTCCGGGACAGGGGGCGATTTACGAGCAGTACTTC. It codes for CAISESPGQGAIYEQYF. The chain employs TRBV10-3 and TRBJ2-7; 12 bases are a match to TRBD1. The germline V gene encodes CDR1 ENHRY and CDR2 SYGVKD. The ends lost 0 bases at V and 4 bases at J; junction bases unmatched: 7. The CDR3 consists of 17 residues.

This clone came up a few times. CDR3: CASNLDRTYEQYF. CDR3 in DNA: TGTGCCAGCAACTTAGACAGGACCTACGAGCAGTACTTC. V and J are TRBV6-1 and TRBJ2-7, with D possibly matching TRBD1 (6 bases). Germline V gene lookup returns CDR1 MNHNS and CDR2 SASEGT. Trimming left V 7 bases short and J 2 bases short, with 12 bases between. The CDR3 runs 13 residues.

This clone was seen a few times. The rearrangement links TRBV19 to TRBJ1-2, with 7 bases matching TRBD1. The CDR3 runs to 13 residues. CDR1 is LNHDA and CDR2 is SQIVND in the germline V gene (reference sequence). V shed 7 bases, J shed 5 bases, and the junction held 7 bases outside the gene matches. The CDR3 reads CASNRDSLYGYTF. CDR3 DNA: TGTGCCAGTAACCGGGACAGCTTATATGGCTACACCTTC.

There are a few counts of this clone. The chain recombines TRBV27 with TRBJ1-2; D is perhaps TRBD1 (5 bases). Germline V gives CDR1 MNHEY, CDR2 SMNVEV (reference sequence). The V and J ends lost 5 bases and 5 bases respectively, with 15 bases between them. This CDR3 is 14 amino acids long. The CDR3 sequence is CASSQNGAGYGYTF. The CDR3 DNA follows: TGTGCCAGCAGTCAAAACGGGGCGGGGTATGGCTACACCTTC.